This T cell receptor (beta chain) was captured by sequencing in a study of neurological immune-mediated disorders. V was pared by 2 bases and J by 0 bases, with 6 bases between. The germline V gene has CDR1 SGHTA and CDR2 FQGTGA. The CDR3 runs to 14 residues. Overall study results and limits: TCR clonal expansion peaked in HTLV-1-associated myelopathy patients and was lowest in multiple sclerosis patients. Private repertoires in all groups were suggested by the finding that expanded clones across subjects shared no CDR3 amino acid sequences.

This clonotype was recorded many times. The antigen is undetermined. TCRdb used MiXCR to reprocess the 5' RACE reads, holding one entry per CDR3 protein. This sample has tens of thousands of distinct CDR3 sequences, with roughly 6.3% found just once. The source material was CD4+ T cells from blood. This clonotype was sampled from a woman in her thirties or forties in good health. This chain links TRBV7-3 with TRBJ2-3; D not certain. The CDR3 region is CASSLGLSTDTQYF. The CDR3 region has the DNA TGTGCCAGCAGCTTAGGGCTTAGCACAGATACGCAGTATTTT.